This T cell receptor (beta chain) stems from a study of blood T cell repertoires in COVID-19. Study context: From T cells, B-cell-depleted T cells, or PBMCs came the material, which was cDNA or gDNA.

Per the study methods: It was from reference gene primer amplification that nucleated cell counts were estimated. Generated by immunoSEQ multiplex PCR, the TCRdb table keeps only in-frame clones and is missing some. V and J calls and clone size are as listed in that table; D and trimming were resolved from the DNA. The data show about 210,000 clones, with 87% seen just once and roughly 7.1% held by the top ten. Participants' own reports of clinical history determined their cohort assignment. There are 14 residues in the CDR3. Germline CDR1 MNHEY, CDR2 SVGAGI. The V and J ends lost 6 bases and 8 bases respectively, with 19 bases between them.

This sequence joins TRBV6-5 and TRBJ1-2; a possible D gene is TRBD1 (5 bases). Material: PBMCs or T cells enriched from blood (not recorded which). The source of this sequence is a man younger than 40 in a cohort exposed to, infected with or recovered from COVID-19 (not recorded which). CDR3 amino acids: CASSLGTIAGGYTF. For the CDR3, the DNA is TGTGCCAGCAGCTTAGGGACTATTGCTGGAGGCTACACCTTC.